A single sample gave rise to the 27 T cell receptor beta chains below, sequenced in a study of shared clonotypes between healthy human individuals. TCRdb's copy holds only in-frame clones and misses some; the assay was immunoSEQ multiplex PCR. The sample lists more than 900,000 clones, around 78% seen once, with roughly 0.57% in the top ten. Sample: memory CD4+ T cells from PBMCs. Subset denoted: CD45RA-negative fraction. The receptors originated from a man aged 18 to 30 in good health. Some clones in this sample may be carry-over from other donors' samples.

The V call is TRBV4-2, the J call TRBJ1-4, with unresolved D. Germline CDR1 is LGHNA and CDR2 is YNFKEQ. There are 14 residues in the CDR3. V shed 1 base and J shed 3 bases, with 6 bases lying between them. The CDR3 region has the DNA TGTGCCAGCAGCCAAGGTTCAGCTAATGAAAAACTGTTTTTT. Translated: CASSQGSANEKLFF.

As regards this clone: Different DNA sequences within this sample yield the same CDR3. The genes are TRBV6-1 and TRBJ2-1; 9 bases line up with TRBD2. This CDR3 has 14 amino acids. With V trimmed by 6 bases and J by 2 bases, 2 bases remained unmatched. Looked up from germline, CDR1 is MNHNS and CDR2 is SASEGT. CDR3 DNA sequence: TGTGCCAGCAGGAGACTAGCGGCCTACAATGAGCAGTTCTTC. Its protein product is CASRRLAAYNEQFF.

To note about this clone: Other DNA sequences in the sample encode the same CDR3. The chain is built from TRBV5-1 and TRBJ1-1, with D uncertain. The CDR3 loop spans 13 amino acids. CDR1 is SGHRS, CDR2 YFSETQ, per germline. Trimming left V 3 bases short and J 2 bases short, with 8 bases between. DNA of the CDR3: TGCGCCAGCAGCTCCGGACCCAACACTGAAGCTTTCTTT. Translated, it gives CASSSGPNTEAFF.

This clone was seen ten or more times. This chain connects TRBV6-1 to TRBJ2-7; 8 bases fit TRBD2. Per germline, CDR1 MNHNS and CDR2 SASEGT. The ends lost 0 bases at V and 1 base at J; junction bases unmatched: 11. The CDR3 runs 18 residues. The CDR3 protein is CASSEALVSGTLSYEQYF. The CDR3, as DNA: TGTGCCAGCAGTGAAGCGTTAGTTAGCGGGACGCTATCCTACGAGCAGTACTTC.

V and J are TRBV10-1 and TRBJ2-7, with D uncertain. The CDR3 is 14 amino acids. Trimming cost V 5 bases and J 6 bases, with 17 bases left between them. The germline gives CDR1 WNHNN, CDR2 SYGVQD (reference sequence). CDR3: CASSRTALKGEQYF. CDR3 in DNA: TGCGCCAGCAGTCGGACGGCCCTTAAGGGCGAGCAGTACTTC.

The CDR3 nucleotides are TGCGCCAGCAGCTTGGCCGGGCGGGAGTACACTGAAGCTTTCTTT. Translating it yields CASSLAGREYTEAFF. The chain has TRBV5-1 and TRBJ1-1, with D unclear. Trimming shortened V by 0 bases and J by 3 bases, and 12 bases separated the two germline ends. The CDR3 has 15 residues. CDR1 is SGHRS and CDR2 is YFSETQ in the germline V gene.

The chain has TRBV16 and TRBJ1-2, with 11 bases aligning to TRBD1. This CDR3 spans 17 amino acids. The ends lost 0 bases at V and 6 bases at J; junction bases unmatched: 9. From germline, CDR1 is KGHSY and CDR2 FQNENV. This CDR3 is CASSQSVGQGGRNGYTF. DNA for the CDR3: TGTGCCAGCAGCCAATCGGTGGGACAGGGGGGAAGGAATGGCTACACCTTC.

CDR3 loop: CAWIGEWLTGELFF. The CDR3 nucleotides read TGTGCCTGGATCGGCGAATGGCTGACCGGGGAGCTGTTTTTT. The gene calls are TRBV30 and TRBJ2-2; D call uncertain. The germline V gene has CDR1 GTSNPN and CDR2 SVGIG (reference sequence). V was shortened by 4 bases and J by 5 bases, with 14 bases between the two germline ends. CDR3 length equals 14 residues.

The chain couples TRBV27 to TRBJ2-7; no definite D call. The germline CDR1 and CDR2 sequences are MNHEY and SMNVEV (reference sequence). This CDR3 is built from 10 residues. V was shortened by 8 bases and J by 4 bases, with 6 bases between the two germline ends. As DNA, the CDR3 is TGTGCCAGCCCCGGATACGAGCAGTACTTC. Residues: CASPGYEQYF.

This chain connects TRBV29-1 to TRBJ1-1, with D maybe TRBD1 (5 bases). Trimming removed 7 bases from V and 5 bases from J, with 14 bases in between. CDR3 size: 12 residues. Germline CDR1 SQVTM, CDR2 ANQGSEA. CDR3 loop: CSATPGGTEAFF. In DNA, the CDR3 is TGCAGCGCGACACCCGGGGGAACTGAAGCTTTCTTT.

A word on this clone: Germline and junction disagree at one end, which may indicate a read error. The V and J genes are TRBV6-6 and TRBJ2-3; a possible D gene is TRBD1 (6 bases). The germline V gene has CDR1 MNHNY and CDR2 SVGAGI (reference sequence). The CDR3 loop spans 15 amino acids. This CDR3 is CASSKGAGTTDMQYF. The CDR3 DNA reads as TGTGCCAGCAGCAAAGGGGCAGGGACAACAGATATGCAGTATTTT.

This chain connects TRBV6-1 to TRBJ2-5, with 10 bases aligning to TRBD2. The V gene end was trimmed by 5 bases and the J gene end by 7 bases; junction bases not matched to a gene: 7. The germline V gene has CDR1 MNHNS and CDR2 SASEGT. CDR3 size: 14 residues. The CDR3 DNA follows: TGTGCCAGCAGTACAACTAGCGGGAAGGTGACCCAGTACTTC. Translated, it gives CASSTTSGKVTQYF.

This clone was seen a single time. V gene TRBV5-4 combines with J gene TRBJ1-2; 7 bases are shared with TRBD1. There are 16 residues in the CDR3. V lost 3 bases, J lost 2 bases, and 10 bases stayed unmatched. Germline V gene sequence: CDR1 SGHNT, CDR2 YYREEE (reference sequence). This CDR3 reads CASSSPVGQLNYGYTF. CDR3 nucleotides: TGTGCCAGCAGCTCGCCCGTGGGACAGTTAAACTATGGCTACACCTTC.

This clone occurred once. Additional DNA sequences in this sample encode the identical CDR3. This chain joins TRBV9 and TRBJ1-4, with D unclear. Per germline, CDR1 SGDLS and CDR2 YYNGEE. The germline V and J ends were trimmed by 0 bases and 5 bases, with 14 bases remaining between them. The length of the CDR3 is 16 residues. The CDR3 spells CASSVGLGRANEKLFF. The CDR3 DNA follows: TGTGCCAGCAGCGTAGGTTTGGGAAGGGCCAATGAAAAACTGTTTTTT.

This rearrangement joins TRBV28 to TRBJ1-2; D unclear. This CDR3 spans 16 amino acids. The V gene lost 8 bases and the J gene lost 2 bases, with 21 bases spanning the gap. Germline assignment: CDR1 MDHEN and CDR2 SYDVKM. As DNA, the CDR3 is TGTGCCAGCCATCCTCGACCCACATGGGTGAACTATGGCTACACCTTC. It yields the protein CASHPRPTWVNYGYTF.

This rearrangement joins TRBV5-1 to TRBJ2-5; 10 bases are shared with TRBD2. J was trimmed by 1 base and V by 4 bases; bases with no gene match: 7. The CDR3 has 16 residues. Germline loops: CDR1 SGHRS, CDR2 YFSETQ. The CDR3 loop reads CASSPGTSGTQETQYF. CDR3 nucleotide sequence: TGCGCCAGCAGCCCTGGTACTAGCGGGACCCAAGAGACCCAGTACTTC.

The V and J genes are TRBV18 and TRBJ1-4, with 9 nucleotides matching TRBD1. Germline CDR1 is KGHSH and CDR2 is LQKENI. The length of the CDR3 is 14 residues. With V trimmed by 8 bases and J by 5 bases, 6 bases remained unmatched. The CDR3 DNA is TGTGCCAGCGCCCCGACAGGGGGAAATGAAAAACTGTTTTTT. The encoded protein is CASAPTGGNEKLFF.

CDR3 protein: CASRQEVFTNEQFF. The CDR3 nucleotides are TGTGCCAGCCGTCAGGAGGTCTTTACGAATGAGCAGTTCTTC. The J gene is TRBJ2-1, the V gene TRBV6-4; a possible D gene is TRBD2 (5 bases). The CDR3 contains 14 residues. Germline lookup yields CDR1 MRHNA and CDR2 SNTAGT. The V end was cut by 8 bases, the J end by 7 bases, with 18 bases between.

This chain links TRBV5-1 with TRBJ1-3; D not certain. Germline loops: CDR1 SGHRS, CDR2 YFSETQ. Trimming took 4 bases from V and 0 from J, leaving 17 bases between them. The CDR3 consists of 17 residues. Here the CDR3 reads CASSQETGLSSGNTIYF. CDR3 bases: TGCGCCAGCAGCCAGGAAACGGGGTTGAGCTCTGGAAACACCATATATTTT.

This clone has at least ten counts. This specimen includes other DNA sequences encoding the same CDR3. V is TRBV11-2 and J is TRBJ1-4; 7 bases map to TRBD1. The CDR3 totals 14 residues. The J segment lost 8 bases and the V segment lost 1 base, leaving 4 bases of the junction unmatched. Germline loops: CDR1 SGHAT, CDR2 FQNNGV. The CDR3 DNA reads TGTGCCAGCAGCTTAGGACAGGGAGCGGAAAAACTGTTTTTT. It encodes CASSLGQGAEKLFF. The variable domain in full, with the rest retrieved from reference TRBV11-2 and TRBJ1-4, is EAGVAQSPRYKIIEKRQSVAFWCNPISGHATLYWYQQILGQGPKLLIQFQNNGVVDDSQLPKDRFSAERLKGVDSTLKIQPAKLEDSAVYLCASSLGQGAEKLFFGSGTQLSVL.

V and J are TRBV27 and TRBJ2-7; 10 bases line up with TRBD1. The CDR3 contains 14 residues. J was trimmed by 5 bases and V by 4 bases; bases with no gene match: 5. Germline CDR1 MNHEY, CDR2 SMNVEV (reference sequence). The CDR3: CASSSRDRGHEQYF. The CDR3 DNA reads TGTGCCAGCAGTTCCCGGGACAGGGGACACGAGCAGTACTTC.

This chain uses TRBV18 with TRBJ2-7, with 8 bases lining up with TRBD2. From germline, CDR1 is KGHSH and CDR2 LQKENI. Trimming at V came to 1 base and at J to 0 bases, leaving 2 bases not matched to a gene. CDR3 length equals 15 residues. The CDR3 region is CASSPLAGPSYEQYF. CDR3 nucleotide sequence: TGTGCCAGCTCACCACTAGCGGGGCCCTCCTACGAGCAGTACTTC. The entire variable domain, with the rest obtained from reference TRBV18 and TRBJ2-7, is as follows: NAGVMQNPRHLVRRRGQEARLRCSPMKGHSHVYWYRQLPEEGLKFMVYLQKENIIDESGMPKERFSAEFPKEGPSILRIQQVVRGDSAAYFCASSPLAGPSYEQYFGPGTRLTVT.

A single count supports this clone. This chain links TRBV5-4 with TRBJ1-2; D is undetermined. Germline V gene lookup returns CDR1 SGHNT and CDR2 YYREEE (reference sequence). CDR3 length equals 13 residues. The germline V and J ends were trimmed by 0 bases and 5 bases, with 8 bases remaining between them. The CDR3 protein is CASSLGQTYGYTF. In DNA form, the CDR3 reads TGTGCCAGCAGCTTGGGGCAGACGTATGGCTACACCTTC.

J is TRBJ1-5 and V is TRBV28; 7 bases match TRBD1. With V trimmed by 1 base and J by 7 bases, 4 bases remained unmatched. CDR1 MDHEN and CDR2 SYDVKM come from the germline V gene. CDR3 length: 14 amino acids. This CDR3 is CASSLLQGRQPQHF. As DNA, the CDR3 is TGTGCCAGCAGTTTATTACAGGGGAGGCAGCCCCAGCATTTT.

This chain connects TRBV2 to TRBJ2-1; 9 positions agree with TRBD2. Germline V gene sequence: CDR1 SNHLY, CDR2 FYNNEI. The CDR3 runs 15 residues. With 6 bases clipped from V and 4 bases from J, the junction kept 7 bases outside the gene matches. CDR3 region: CASRPTSGLYNEQFF. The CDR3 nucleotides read TGTGCCAGCAGACCAACTAGCGGGCTTTACAATGAGCAGTTCTTC.

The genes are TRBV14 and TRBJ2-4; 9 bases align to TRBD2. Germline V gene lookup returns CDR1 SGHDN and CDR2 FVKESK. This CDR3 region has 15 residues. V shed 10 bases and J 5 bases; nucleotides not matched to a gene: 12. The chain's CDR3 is CANPREGLSENIQYF. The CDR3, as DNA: TGTGCCAACCCGCGGGAGGGCCTATCGGAAAACATTCAGTACTTC.

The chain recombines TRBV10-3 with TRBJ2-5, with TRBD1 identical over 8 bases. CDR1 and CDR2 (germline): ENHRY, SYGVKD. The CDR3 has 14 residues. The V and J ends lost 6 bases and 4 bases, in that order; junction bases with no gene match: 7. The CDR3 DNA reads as TGTGCCATCAGCCGGGGACAGGAGGGAGAGACCCAGTACTTC. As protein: CAISRGQEGETQYF.